This T cell receptor (beta chain) was found in a study of cytomegalovirus exposure and HLA in healthy donors. The V end was cut by 6 bases, the J end by 5 bases, with 19 bases between. CDR3 length equals 15 residues. The germline CDR1 and CDR2 sequences are LGHNA and YNFKEQ. PCR primers comprised 60 Vbeta and 13 Jbeta primers. Sequenced by immunoSEQ multiplex PCR; TCRdb stores in-frame clones only, minus some. The sample totals roughly 64,000 clones. The sequence came from a woman between 18 and 30 years old in good health and CMV-seronegative. Sample: PBMCs. The chain combines TRBV4-2 with TRBJ1-1, with no clear D. The CDR3 loop reads CASSPWGEGETEAFF. The CDR3 DNA sequence: TGTGCCAGCAGTCCCTGGGGTGAGGGTGAGACTGAAGCTTTCTTT.